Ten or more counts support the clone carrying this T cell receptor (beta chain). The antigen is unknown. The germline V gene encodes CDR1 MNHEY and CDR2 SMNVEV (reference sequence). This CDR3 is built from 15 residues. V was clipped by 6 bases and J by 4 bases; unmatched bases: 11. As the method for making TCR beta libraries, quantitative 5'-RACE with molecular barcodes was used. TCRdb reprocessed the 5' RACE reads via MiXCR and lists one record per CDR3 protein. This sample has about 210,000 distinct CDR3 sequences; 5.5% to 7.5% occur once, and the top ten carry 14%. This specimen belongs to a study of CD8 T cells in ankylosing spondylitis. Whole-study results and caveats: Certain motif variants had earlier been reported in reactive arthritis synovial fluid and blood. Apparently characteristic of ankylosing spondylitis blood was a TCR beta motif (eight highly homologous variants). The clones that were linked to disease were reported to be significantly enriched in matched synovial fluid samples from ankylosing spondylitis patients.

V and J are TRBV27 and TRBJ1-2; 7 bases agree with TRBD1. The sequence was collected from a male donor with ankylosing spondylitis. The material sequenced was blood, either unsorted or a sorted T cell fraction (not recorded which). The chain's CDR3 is CASRSGQGVSYGYTF. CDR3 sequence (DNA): TGTGCCAGCAGATCCGGGCAGGGGGTTAGCTATGGCTACACCTTC.